This T cell receptor beta chain originates from a study of blood T cell repertoires in COVID-19. The overall study: Sites across the United States, Italy and Spain contributed samples from acute and convalescent COVID-19. Nucleic acid was either cDNA or gDNA, and it came from T cells, B-cell-depleted T cells, or PBMCs.

V shed 3 bases and J shed 0 bases, with 15 bases lying between them. The CDR3 contains 16 residues. Germline lookup yields CDR1 MNHEY and CDR2 SMNVEV (reference sequence). Under the authors' procedure: Amplification with reference gene primers provided the estimates of nucleated cell counts. Some clones are missing from TCRdb's copy, which holds only in-frame ones; the method was immunoSEQ multiplex PCR. Clone size and the V and J calls come from that table; the DNA yielded D and trimming. Of hundreds of thousands of clones detected, 70% to 90% appear once; the ten largest clones hold under 1.5%. The chain joins TRBV27 to TRBJ2-7, with D tentatively TRBD2 (6 bases). The clonotype was recovered from a woman in her twenties or thirties with active or convalescent COVID-19. Sequencing input: peripheral blood. The CDR3 DNA reads TGTGCCAGCAGTTTTATTAGCGGTAGAACCTCCTACGAGCAGTACTTC. It codes for CASSFISGRTSYEQYF.